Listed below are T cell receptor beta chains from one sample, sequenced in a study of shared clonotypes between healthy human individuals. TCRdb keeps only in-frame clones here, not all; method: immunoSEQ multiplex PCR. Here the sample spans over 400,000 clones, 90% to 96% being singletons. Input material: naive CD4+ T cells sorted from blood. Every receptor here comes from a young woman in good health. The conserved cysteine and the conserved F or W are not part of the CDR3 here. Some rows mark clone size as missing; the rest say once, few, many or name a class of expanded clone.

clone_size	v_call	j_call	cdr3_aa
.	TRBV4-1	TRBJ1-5	ASSQDLNSGYSNQPQH
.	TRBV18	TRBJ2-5	ASSPASQGETQY
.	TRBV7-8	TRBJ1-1	ASSLARVRGNTEAF
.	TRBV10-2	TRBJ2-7	ASQERDEQY
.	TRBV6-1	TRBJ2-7	ASSDAGSTSYEQY
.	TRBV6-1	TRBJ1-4	ASSVPGTGGFGEKLF
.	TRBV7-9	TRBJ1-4	ASSLVEKLF
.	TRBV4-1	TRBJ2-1	ASSRTGDSYNEQF
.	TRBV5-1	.	ASSLSPGAYEQY
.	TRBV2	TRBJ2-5	ASRDRGETQY
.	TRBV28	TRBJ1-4	ASSLRPRGAEEKLF
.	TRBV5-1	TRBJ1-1	ASSPYSGKAF
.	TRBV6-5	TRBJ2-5	ASSYTDRGETQY
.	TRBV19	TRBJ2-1	ASRPGGAPPEQF
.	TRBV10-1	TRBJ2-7	ASSEGQGISYEQY
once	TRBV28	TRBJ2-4	ASSIGSIQY
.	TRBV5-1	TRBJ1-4	ASSPDRATNEKLF
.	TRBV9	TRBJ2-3	ASSPLVTPGDTQY
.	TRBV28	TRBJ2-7	ASSTQGTVSYEQY
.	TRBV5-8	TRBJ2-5	ASSPGQGRGQETQY
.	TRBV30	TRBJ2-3	AWSVAADTQY
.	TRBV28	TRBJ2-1	ASTHGAGGYNEQF
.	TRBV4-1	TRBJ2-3	ASSQVGGIDTQY
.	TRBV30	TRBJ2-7	AWSPRGRGSYEQY
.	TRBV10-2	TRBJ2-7	ASSGLAQSSYEQY
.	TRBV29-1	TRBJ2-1	SVGDKGWNEQF
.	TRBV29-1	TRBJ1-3	SVDRGSNTIY
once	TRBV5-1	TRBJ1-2	ASSITGTGNYGYT
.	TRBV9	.	ASSAGRLRANEQY
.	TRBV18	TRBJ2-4	ASSWDRAKNIQY
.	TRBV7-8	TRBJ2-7	ASSYRDRGYEQY
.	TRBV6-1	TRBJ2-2	ASWKGGTGELF
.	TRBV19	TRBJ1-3	ASCNTGTLSGNTIY
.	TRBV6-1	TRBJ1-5	ASSGAQGGQPQH
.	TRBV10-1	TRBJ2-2	ASSDRRDPLNTGELF
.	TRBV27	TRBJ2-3	ASRGTGRSDTQY
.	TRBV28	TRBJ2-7	ASSLGAYEQY
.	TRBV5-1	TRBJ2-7	ASSFANEQY
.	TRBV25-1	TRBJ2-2	ASSDLIGAGELF
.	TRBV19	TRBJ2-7	ASSTKRPGYEQY
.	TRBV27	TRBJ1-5	ASSSDRGGNQPQH
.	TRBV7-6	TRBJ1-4	ASSQGPTREKLF
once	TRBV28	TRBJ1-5	ASSLLRGGNQPQH
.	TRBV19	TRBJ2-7	ASSTGQVGRGEQY
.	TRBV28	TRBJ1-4	AIGRDRGATNEKLF
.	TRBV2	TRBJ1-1	ASSEVGVRGTEAF